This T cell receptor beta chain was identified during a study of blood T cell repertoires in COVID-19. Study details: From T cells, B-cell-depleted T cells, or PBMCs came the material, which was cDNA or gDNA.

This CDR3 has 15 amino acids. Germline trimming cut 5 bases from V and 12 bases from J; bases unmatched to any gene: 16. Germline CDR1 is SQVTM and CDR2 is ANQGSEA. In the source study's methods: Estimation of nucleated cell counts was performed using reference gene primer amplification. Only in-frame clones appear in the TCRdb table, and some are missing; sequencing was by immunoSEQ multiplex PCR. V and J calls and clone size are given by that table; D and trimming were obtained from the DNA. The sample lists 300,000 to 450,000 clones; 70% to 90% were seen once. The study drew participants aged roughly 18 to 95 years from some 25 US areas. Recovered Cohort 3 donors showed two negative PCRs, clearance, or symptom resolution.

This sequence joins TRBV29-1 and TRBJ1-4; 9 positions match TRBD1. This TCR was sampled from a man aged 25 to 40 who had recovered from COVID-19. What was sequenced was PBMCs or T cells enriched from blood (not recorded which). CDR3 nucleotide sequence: TGCAGCGTTTCCCCCGGGACAGGGAGTTTCAGGGAACTGTTTTTT. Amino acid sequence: CSVSPGTGSFRELFF. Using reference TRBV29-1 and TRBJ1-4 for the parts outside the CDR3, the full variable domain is SAVISQKPSRDICQRGTSLTIQCQVDSQVTMMFWYRQQPGQSLTLIATANQGSEATYESGFVIDKFPISRPNLTFSTLTVSNMSPEDSSIYLCSVSPGTGSFRELFFGSGTQLSVL.